Described below is a single T cell receptor (beta chain) sequence and its context. The data derive from a study of blood T cell repertoires in COVID-19. Clones were read by immunoSEQ multiplex PCR, and TCRdb kept only the in-frame ones, dropping some. The sample shows hundreds of thousands of clones, 75% to 90% of them seen only once. This CDR3 contains 14 residues. V lost 2 bases and J lost 4; bases outside the gene matches: 7. Per germline, CDR1 GTSNPN and CDR2 SVGIG (reference sequence). This receptor was taken from a man younger than 45 who had recovered from COVID-19. The V gene is TRBV30, the J gene TRBJ2-5, with 7 bases aligning to TRBD1. The specimen sequenced was PBMCs or T cells enriched from blood (not recorded which). The CDR3 region is CAWSTTGVPETQYF. CDR3 nucleotides: TGTGCCTGGAGTACAACAGGGGTCCCAGAGACCCAGTACTTC.